Below, one T cell receptor (beta chain) is given with its context. Its specificity is unknown. This entry is derived from a study of T cell responses to AZD1222 COVID-19 vaccine. Repertoires were generated with immunoSEQ multiplex PCR, while TCRdb's copy carries only in-frame clones and drops some. The sample shows 120,000 to 150,000 clones, about 89% of them seen only once. The V and J ends lost 3 bases and 5 bases respectively, with 22 bases between them. The CDR3 consists of 16 residues. Germline V gene lookup returns CDR1 GTSNPN and CDR2 SVGIG (reference sequence). Whole-study results and caveats: Sampled repertoires all dated from after the peak T cell response.

The V call is TRBV30, the J call TRBJ1-1; D is perhaps TRBD1 (6 bases). This TCR derives from an adult who received the AZD1222 COVID-19 vaccine. The sequencing used peripheral blood, collected 28 days after the second AZD1222 dose. CDR3 sequence reads: CAWSVSGGRVGTEAFF. CDR3 in DNA: TGTGCCTGGAGCGTTTCTGGGGGCAGGGTAGGAACTGAAGCTTTCTTT.